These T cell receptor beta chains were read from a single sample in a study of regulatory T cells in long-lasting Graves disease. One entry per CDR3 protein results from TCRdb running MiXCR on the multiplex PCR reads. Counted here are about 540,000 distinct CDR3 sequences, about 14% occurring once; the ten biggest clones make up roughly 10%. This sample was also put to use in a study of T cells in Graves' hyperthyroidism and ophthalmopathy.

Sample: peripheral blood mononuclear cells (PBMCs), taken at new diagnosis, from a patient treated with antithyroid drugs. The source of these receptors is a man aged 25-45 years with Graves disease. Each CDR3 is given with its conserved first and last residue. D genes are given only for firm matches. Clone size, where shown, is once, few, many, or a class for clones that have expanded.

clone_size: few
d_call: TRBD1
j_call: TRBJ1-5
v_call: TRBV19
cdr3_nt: TGTGCCTCGAACCAGGGACAGGGTTTGGGGGTAAATCAGCCCCAGCATTTT
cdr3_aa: CASNQGQGLGVNQPQHF

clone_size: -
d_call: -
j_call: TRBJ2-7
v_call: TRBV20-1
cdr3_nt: TGCAGTGCTAGAGATTGGGGGGGCTATGAGCAGTACTTC
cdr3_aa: CSARDWGGYEQYF

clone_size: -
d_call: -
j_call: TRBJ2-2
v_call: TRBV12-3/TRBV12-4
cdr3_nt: TGTGCCAGCAGTTTAATCCCGATAGGCACCGGGGAGCTGTTTTTT
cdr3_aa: CASSLIPIGTGELFF

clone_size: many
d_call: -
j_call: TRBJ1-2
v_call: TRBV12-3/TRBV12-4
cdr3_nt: TGTGCCAGCAGCCCGGGAGGCCCATTTATGGCCTACACCTTC
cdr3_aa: CASSPGGPFMAYTF

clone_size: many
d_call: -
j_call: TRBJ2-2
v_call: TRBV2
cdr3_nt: TGTGCCAGCAGTGCCAGGGTCGGCACCGGGGAGCTGTTTTTT
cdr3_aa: CASSARVGTGELFF

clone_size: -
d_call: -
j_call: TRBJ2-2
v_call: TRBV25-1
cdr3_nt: TGTGCCAGCAGTGAGTCCCTGAACACCGGGGAGCTGTTTTTT
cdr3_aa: CASSESLNTGELFF

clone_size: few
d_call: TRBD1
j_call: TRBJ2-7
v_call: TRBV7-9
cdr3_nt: TGTGCCAGCAGCCTAGGACAGGGGGGAAACGAGCAGTACTTC
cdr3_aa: CASSLGQGGNEQYF

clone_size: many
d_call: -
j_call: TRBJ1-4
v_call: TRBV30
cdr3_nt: TGTGCCTGGAGACAGACAGAAAAACTGTTTTTT
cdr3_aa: CAWRQTEKLFF

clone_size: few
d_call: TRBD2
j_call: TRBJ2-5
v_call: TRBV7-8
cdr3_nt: TGTGCCGGCAGCTGGCGGGAGCGGGAGTTGGAGACCCAGTACTTC
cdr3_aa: CAGSWRERELETQYF

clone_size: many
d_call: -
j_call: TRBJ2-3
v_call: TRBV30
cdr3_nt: TGTGCCTGGAGTCCCGTGAGAGCAGATACGCAGTATTTT
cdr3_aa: CAWSPVRADTQYF

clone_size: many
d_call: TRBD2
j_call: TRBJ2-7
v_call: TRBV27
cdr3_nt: TGTGCCAGCAGTTTATTGGCGGGAGAGTCGGGGGAGCAGTACTTC
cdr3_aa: CASSLLAGESGEQYF

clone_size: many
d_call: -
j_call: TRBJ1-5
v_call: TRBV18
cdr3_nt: TGTGCCAGCTCACCCACAGGGAACGTCAATCAGCCCCAGCATTTT
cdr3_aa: CASSPTGNVNQPQHF

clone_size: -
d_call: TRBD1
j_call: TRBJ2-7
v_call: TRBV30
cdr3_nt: TGTGCCTGGAGGCCGGGACAGGTGGACGAGCAGTACTTC
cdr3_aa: CAWRPGQVDEQYF

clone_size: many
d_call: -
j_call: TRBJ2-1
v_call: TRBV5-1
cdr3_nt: TGCGCCAGCAGCTTGGCCACTAACAATGAGCAGTTCTTC
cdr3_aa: CASSLATNNEQFF

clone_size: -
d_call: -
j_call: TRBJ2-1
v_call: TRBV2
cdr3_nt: TGTGCCAGCAGTGAAGTAAACACCAATGAGCAGTTCTTC
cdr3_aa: CASSEVNTNEQFF

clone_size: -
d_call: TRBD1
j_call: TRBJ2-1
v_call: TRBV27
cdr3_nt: TGTGCCAGCAGTTTACACCTCGGGACAGGGGGCAATGAGCAGTTCTTC
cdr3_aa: CASSLHLGTGGNEQFF

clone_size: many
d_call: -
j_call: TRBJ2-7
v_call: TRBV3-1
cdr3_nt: TGTGCCAGCAGCCAAGTGGCCAGCTACGAGCAGTACTTC
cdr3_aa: CASSQVASYEQYF

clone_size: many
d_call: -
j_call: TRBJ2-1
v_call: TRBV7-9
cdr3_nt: TGTGCCAGCAGCTTAGATTGGCCCAATGAGCAGTTCTTC
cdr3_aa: CASSLDWPNEQFF

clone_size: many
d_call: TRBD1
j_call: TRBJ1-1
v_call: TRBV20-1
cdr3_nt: TGCAGTGCTGGACAGGTCACGAACACTGAAGCTTTCTTT
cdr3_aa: CSAGQVTNTEAFF

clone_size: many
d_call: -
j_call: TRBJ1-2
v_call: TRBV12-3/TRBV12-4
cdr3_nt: TGTGCCAGCACCTCCTCCCCACTTCCGGGGCCCTCCTATGGCTACACCTTC
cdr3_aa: CASTSSPLPGPSYGYTF

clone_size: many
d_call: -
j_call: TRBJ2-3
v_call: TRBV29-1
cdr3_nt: TGCAGCGTTGCGGCAGGGCTCACAGATACGCAGTATTTT
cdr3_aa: CSVAAGLTDTQYF

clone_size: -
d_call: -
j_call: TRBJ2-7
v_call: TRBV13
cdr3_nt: TGCGCCAGCAGCCAATCCTTGACAGGGGAGGGAGAGCAGTACTTC
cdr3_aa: CASSQSLTGEGEQYF

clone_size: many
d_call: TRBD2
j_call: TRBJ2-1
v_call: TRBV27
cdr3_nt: TGTGCCAGCAGACCCATCCTAGCGGGAAAGGGAAATGAGCAGTTCTTC
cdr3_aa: CASRPILAGKGNEQFF

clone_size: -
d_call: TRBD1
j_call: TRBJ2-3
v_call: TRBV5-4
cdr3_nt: TGTGCCAGCAGCTTGGCGGGACAGGGGAGTATACGGGCAGATACGCAGTATTTT
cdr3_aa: CASSLAGQGSIRADTQYF

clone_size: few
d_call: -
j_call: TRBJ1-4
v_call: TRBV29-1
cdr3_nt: TGCAGCGTTGTTGGCGCAACTAATGAAAAACTGTTTTTT
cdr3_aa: CSVVGATNEKLFF

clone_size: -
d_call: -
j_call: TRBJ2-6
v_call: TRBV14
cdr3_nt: TGTGCCAGCAGCCCCCCCGGGGGAGGGGCCAACGTCCTGACTTTC
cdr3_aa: CASSPPGGGANVLTF

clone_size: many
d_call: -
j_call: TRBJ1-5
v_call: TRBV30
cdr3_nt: TGTGCCTGGAGTGTGCAAGGGTATAGCAATCAGCCCCAGCATTTT
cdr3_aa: CAWSVQGYSNQPQHF

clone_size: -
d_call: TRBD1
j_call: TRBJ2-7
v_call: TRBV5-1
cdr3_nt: TGCGCCAGCAGCCTAGGGACAGGGTGGGGCGAGCAGTACTTC
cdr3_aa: CASSLGTGWGEQYF

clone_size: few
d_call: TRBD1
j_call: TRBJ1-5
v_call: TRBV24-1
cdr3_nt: TGTGCCACCCGGGGACAGGGAAGCAATCAGCCCCAGCATTTT
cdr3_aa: CATRGQGSNQPQHF

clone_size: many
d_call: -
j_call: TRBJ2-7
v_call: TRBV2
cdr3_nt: TGTGCCAGCACTCTGAGAAGTCAAGGGTACGAGCAGTACTTC
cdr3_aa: CASTLRSQGYEQYF

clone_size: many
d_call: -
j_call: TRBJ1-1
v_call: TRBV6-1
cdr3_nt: TGTGCCAGCAGAGAGACACTTGTGAACACTGAAGCTTTCTTT
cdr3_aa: CASRETLVNTEAFF

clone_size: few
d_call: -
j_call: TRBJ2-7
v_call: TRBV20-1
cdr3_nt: TGCAGTGCTAGAGATCCCCTACAGGGTACAAAGCACGAGCAGTACTTC
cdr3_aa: CSARDPLQGTKHEQYF

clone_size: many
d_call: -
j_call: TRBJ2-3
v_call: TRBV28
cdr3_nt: TGTGCCAGCAGTTTCGGTCCAGATACGCAGTATTTT
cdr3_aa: CASSFGPDTQYF

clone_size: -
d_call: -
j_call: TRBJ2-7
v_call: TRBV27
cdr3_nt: TGTGCCAGCACCGGGGTGTCGGGGAACTCCTACGAGCAGTACTTC
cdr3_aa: CASTGVSGNSYEQYF

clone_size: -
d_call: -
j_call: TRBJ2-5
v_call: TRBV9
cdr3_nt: TGTGCCAGCAGCACTTCCGGGACGGGGGAGACCCAGTACTTC
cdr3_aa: CASSTSGTGETQYF

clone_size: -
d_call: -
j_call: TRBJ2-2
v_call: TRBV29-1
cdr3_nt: TGCAGCGTTGCGTATCCTACAGGTGCCGCCGGTACCGGGGAGCTGTTTTTT
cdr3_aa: CSVAYPTGAAGTGELFF

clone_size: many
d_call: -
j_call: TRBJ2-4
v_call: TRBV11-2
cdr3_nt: TGTGCCAGCAGCTTAGGAGCGATGAACATTCAGTACTTC
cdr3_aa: CASSLGAMNIQYF

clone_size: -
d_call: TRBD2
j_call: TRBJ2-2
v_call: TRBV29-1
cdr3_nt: TGCAGCGTTGAGGGGGTAGGGCTAGCGGGAGTAGGCGGGGAGCTGTTTTTT
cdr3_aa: CSVEGVGLAGVGGELFF

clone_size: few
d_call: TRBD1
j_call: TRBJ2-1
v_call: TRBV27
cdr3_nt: TGTGCCAGCAGAAGGAAACCGGGACAGGGATTCTACAATGAGCAGTTCTTC
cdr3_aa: CASRRKPGQGFYNEQFF

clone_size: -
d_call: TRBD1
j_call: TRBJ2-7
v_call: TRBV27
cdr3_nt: TGTGCCACAACGGGACAGACCAGCTACGAGCAGTACTTC
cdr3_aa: CATTGQTSYEQYF

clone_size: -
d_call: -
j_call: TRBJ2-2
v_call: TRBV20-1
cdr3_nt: TGCAGTGCTAGAGATAGAGAGCCCGGGGAGCTGTTTTTT
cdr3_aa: CSARDREPGELFF

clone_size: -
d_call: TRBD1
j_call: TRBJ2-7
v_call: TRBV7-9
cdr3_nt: TGTGCCAGCAGCCCTGACAGGGGGGTAGGGGAGCAGTACTTC
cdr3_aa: CASSPDRGVGEQYF

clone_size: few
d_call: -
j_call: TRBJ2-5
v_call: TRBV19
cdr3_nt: TGTGCCAGTAGTTCGACAGTCGCGGGGCAAGAGACCCAGTACTTC
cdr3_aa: CASSSTVAGQETQYF

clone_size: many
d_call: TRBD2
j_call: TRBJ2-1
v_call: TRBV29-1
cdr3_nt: TGCAGCGTTGACGGGACTAGGCGCTATGAGCAGTTCTTC
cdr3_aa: CSVDGTRRYEQFF

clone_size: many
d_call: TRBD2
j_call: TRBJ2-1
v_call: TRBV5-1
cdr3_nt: TGCGCCAGCAGCTTGGGTCGGATCGGGAGGACTTACAATGAGCAGTTCTTC
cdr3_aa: CASSLGRIGRTYNEQFF

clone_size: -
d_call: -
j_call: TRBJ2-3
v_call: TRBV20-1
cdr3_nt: TGCAGTGCTAGTGCCACTGCCATCAACACAGATACGCAGTATTTT
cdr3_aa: CSASATAINTDTQYF